This T cell receptor beta chain was documented in a study of a mutant IDH1 vaccine in newly diagnosed glioma. Overall study context: A roughly 60% male, 37.5% female split and a mean age of about 40 years characterized treated patients.

There are 15 residues in the CDR3. Trimming took 5 bases from V and 8 from J; bases not matched to a gene: 4. From germline, CDR1 is MNHNY and CDR2 SVGAGI (reference sequence). Time point in this sample: baseline, week 1 (first vaccination visit). Treatment denoted: pre-vaccination baseline after standard-of-care therapy. Those who donated had recent WHO grade 3 or 4 IDH1-mutant, ATRX-lost astrocytomas. Measured with immunoSEQ multiplex PCR; TCRdb has only the in-frame clones, and not every one. The sample holds 75,000 to 100,000 clones; about four fifths are singletons and the top ten take about 5.3%.

The chain couples TRBV6-6 to TRBJ1-6; 12 bases agree with TRBD1. The clonotype was recovered from a man in his forties with glioma. Some clones in this sample may be carry-over from other donors' samples. The sample in question was PBMCs, obtained from a glioma patient treated with radiotherapy, temozolomide or both. The CDR3 DNA sequence: TGTGCCAGCAGTAACCGGGACAGGGGGCATTCACCCCTCCACTTT. Its protein product is CASSNRDRGHSPLHF.